Below are 32 T cell receptor beta chains sequenced from a single sample in a study of blood T cells in healthy people across ages. Combining a sample-barcoded 5' primer with a J-beta primer mix, a second PCR ran for 7 to 11 cycles. One entry per CDR3 protein, called by TCRdb with MiXCR from the 5' RACE reads. Among about 1.4 million distinct CDR3 sequences listed, approximately 59% were seen once. The material sequenced was blood. The receptors derive from a man younger than 30 in good health.

The V and J genes are TRBV20-1 and TRBJ2-1; possibly TRBD1 for D (6 bases). Germline values: CDR1 DFQATT, CDR2 SNEGSKA (reference sequence). V dropped 8 bases and J dropped 6 bases, with 14 bases sitting between them. This CDR3 is 12 amino acids long. In DNA, the CDR3 is TGCAGTAGCAGGGGCAGCCCCAATGAGCAGTTCTTC. Translation gives CSSRGSPNEQFF.

The J gene is TRBJ2-7, the V gene TRBV12-3 or TRBV12-4, with D perhaps TRBD1 or TRBD2 (5 bases each). V was pared by 0 bases and J by 0 bases, with 12 bases between. The CDR3 loop spans 16 amino acids. CDR3: CASSLAGTDPSYEQYF. In DNA, the CDR3 is TGTGCCAGCAGTTTAGCCGGGACGGATCCCTCCTACGAGCAGTACTTC.

The J gene is TRBJ2-5, the V gene TRBV6-2 or TRBV6-3; D may be TRBD1 or TRBD2 (5 bases each). The CDR3 is 14 amino acids. Germline CDR1 reads MNHEY; CDR2 reads SVGEGT. Trimming removed 5 bases from V and 4 bases from J, with 14 bases in between. In DNA form, the CDR3 reads TGTGCCAGCAGTGACGATCGGGGCCCAGAGACCCAGTACTTC. It codes for CASSDDRGPETQYF.

Only a few counts were recorded for this clonotype. The chain couples TRBV7-6 to TRBJ1-4, with D possibly matching TRBD1 (6 bases). V lost 4 bases to trimming and J lost 6 bases, with 12 bases between them. CDR3 length: 14 amino acids. The V gene's germline CDR1 is SGHVS and CDR2 FNYEAQ. The CDR3: CASSSARGDEKLFF. The CDR3 DNA sequence: TGTGCCAGCAGCTCCGCCAGGGGCGATGAAAAACTGTTTTTT.

The genes are TRBV6-5 and TRBJ1-2; no clear D gene. This CDR3 has 13 residues. Germline V lookup: CDR1 MNHEY, CDR2 SVGAGI. The V and J ends lost 5 bases and 5 bases respectively, with 12 bases between them. The CDR3 DNA follows: TGTGCCAGCAGTCTACAGCTTTCTTATGGCTACACCTTC. This sequence encodes CASSLQLSYGYTF.

The V gene is TRBV5-1, the J gene TRBJ2-5; maybe TRBD1 (6 bases). Near its end, the DNA agrees better with TRBJ2-7, so the J call may be wrong. This CDR3 contains 15 residues. Germline V lookup: CDR1 SGHRS, CDR2 YFSETQ. CDR3 sequence reads: CASSLGVTGYYEQYF. The DNA of the CDR3 is TGCGCCAGCAGCTTAGGAGTGACAGGATACTACGAGCAGTACTTC.

The chain links TRBV20-1 to TRBJ2-5; maybe TRBD1 (6 bases). V dropped 7 bases and J dropped 1 base, with 13 bases sitting between them. Germline V lookup: CDR1 DFQATT, CDR2 SNEGSKA (reference sequence). This CDR3 comprises 13 residues. The CDR3 loop is CSDTDSSQETQYF. The CDR3 coding sequence is TGCAGTGACACGGACAGCAGCCAAGAGACCCAGTACTTC.

CDR3 nucleotide sequence: TGCAGTGCTGCACTAGCGGGGGGTAATGAGCAGTTCTTC. It specifies CSAALAGGNEQFF. The chain uses TRBV20-1 and TRBJ2-1; TRBD2 agrees at 12 bases. The V segment lost 5 bases and the J segment 7 bases; nucleotides outside the gene matches: 3. The germline CDR1 and CDR2 sequences are DFQATT and SNEGSKA (reference sequence). The CDR3 runs 13 residues.

The chain carries TRBV5-1 and TRBJ2-5; 12 nucleotides agree with TRBD2. The better agreement between TRBJ2-7 and the DNA end casts doubt on the J call. The CDR3 totals 16 residues. CDR1 and CDR2 from the germline V gene are SGHRS and YFSETQ. CDR3 protein: CASSPRTSGTAYEQYF. The CDR3 DNA reads TGCGCCAGCAGCCCCAGGACTAGCGGGACCGCCTACGAGCAGTACTTC.

This clonotype was seen only a few times. The chain joins TRBV7-2 to TRBJ2-5, with a possible D match to TRBD2 (7 bases). This CDR3 spans 14 amino acids. Germline loops: CDR1 SGHTA, CDR2 FQGNSA. The ends were cut back, 5 bases at V and 2 bases at J, with 12 bases in the middle. CDR3 sequence reads: CASSRGGVQETQYF. The DNA for the CDR3 is TGTGCCAGCAGCAGGGGGGGGGTACAAGAGACCCAGTACTTC.

The rearrangement uses TRBV7-2 and TRBJ1-2; 10 positions match TRBD1. Germline CDR1 and CDR2: SGHTA and FQGNSA. CDR3 length equals 14 residues. Germline trimming cut 5 bases from V and 4 bases from J; bases unmatched to any gene: 4. CDR3 amino acids: CASSQGQGIYGYTF. CDR3 sequence (DNA): TGTGCCAGCAGCCAGGGACAGGGGATCTATGGCTACACCTTC. The complete variable domain, with remaining parts taken from reference TRBV7-2 and TRBJ1-2, reads GAGVSQSPSNKVTEKGKDVELRCDPISGHTALYWYRQSLGQGLEFLIYFQGNSAPDKSGLPSDRFSAERTGGSVSTLTIQRTQQEDSAVYLCASSQGQGIYGYTFGSGTRLTVV.

This clonotype was seen only a few times. The V call is TRBV3-1, the J call TRBJ2-5; TRBD2 is a possible D gene (6 bases). This CDR3 contains 14 residues. CDR1 LGHDT and CDR2 YNNKEL come from the germline V gene (reference sequence). The ends were cut back, 0 bases at V and 5 bases at J, with 10 bases in the middle. The CDR3 protein is CASSQDAGRETQYF. CDR3 DNA sequence: TGTGCCAGCAGCCAAGATGCGGGGCGGGAGACCCAGTACTTC.

V usage is TRBV20-1 and J usage is TRBJ2-5; possibly TRBD1 for D (6 bases). The CDR3 has 13 residues. Germline lookup yields CDR1 DFQATT and CDR2 SNEGSKA (reference sequence). The V end lost 6 bases, the J end lost 4 bases, and 15 bases lay between the germline ends. Written as DNA, the CDR3 is TGCAGTGCCCCAATCGGGACACGAGAGACCCAGTACTTC. Translated, it gives CSAPIGTRETQYF.

V is TRBV6-5 and J is TRBJ1-5; 12 nucleotides line up with TRBD1. Germline V lookup: CDR1 MNHEY, CDR2 SVGAGI. V was pared by 10 bases and J by 6 bases, with 4 bases of the junction left unmatched. This CDR3 is built from 13 residues. The DNA of the CDR3 is TGTGCCACCGGGACAGGGGGCCCTCAGCCCCAGCATTTT. It translates to CATGTGGPQPQHF.

V usage is TRBV18 and J usage is TRBJ2-3; D is perhaps TRBD1 or TRBD2 (6 bases each). Between the trimmed V and J ends, which lost 11 bases and 2 bases, there was a span of 17 bases. The length of the CDR3 is 14 residues. Germline CDR1 reads KGHSH; CDR2 reads LQKENI. The CDR3 region is CASRRDIDTDTQYF. In nucleotides, the CDR3 is TGTGCCTCTAGGCGGGACATAGACACAGATACGCAGTATTTT.

The rearrangement joins TRBV29-1 to TRBJ2-1; the D call may be TRBD1 or TRBD2 (6 bases each). V was trimmed by 7 bases and J by 7 bases, leaving 23 bases between them. CDR3 length: 15 residues. Per germline, CDR1 SQVTM and CDR2 ANQGSEA. The CDR3 DNA is TGCAGCGCTGGGGTGGGGTGGGGGGCTAAAAATGAGCAGTTCTTC. Its protein is CSAGVGWGAKNEQFF.

The V call is TRBV11-2, the J call TRBJ2-5, with D hard to call. Germline CDR1 SGHAT, CDR2 FQNNGV. The length of the CDR3 is 15 residues. Trimming took off 1 base at V and 2 bases at J, with 11 bases between the two ends. CDR3 region: CASSLGKWGQETQYF. The CDR3 nucleotides read TGTGCCAGCAGCTTAGGGAAATGGGGACAAGAGACCCAGTACTTC.

This chain joins TRBV20-1 and TRBJ2-7; a possible D gene is TRBD2 (6 bases). Matching the DNA end better, TRBJ2-5 makes the J call doubtful. Germline CDR1 DFQATT, CDR2 SNEGSKA (reference sequence). The CDR3 is made up of 15 amino acids. The chain's CDR3 is CSAPSRDSEGKTQYF. The CDR3 DNA follows: TGCAGTGCCCCCTCCCGGGACTCCGAGGGCAAGACCCAGTACTTC.

This clonotype has only a few counts. The gene calls are TRBV9 and TRBJ2-5; TRBD2 might be the D (6 bases). Trimming cost V 0 bases and J 4 bases, with 13 bases left between them. CDR3 length: 15 amino acids. Germline CDR1 SGDLS, CDR2 YYNGEE. CDR3 sequence reads: CASSVVASARETQYF. The CDR3 DNA sequence: TGTGCCAGCAGCGTAGTGGCTAGCGCCAGAGAGACCCAGTACTTC.

The DNA of the CDR3 is TGTGCCAGCAGTGAACGGTACTATGGCTACACCTTC. This sequence encodes CASSERYYGYTF. The V gene is TRBV25-1, the J gene TRBJ1-2; D is uncertain. Germline CDR1 MGHDK, CDR2 SYGVNS. The CDR3 totals 12 residues. Between the trimmed V and J ends, which lost 2 bases and 3 bases, there was a span of 4 bases.

This clonotype is a singleton in its sample. This chain joins TRBV10-3 and TRBJ1-2, with 7 nucleotides matching TRBD1. The V gene's germline CDR1 is ENHRY and CDR2 SYGVKD. Trimming cost V 0 bases and J 3 bases; bases outside gene matches: 7. The CDR3 consists of 16 residues. The CDR3, as DNA: TGTGCCATCAGTGAGTCTCGACAGGGTTTAGACTATGGCTACACCTTC. It is translated as CAISESRQGLDYGYTF.

The rearrangement uses TRBV7-9 and TRBJ1-2; maybe TRBD1 (5 bases). The germline V gene has CDR1 SEHNR and CDR2 FQNEAQ (reference sequence). V lost 8 bases, J lost 3 bases, and 10 bases lay in between. The CDR3 is 12 amino acids. The CDR3 loop reads CASGTTYYGYTF. The CDR3 DNA sequence: TGTGCCAGCGGGACGACGTACTATGGCTACACCTTC.

The chain couples TRBV28 to TRBJ2-7, with D perhaps matching TRBD1 or TRBD2 (5 bases each). The DNA end lines up better with TRBJ2-4; the J call may be wrong. Per germline, CDR1 MDHEN and CDR2 SYDVKM. The CDR3 sequence is 17 residues long. The DNA of the CDR3 is TGTGCCAGCAGTCCCCGATTGACAAACGGGGCCCAAAACATTCAGTACTTC. This encodes CASSPRLTNGAQNIQYF.

The rearrangement joins TRBV7-2 to TRBJ2-5; TRBD2 agrees at 7 bases. Near its end, the DNA agrees better with TRBJ2-7, so the J call may be wrong. The CDR3 has 17 residues. Germline lookup yields CDR1 SGHTA and CDR2 FQGNSA. CDR3 DNA sequence: TGTGCCAGCAGCTCGCGGCGGGGAGGGACCACAGTTTACGAGCAGTACTTC. As protein: CASSSRRGGTTVYEQYF.

Written as DNA, the CDR3 is TGCAGTGCCCACAGCGGATATGGCTACACCTTC. Translating gives CSAHSGYGYTF. The V gene is TRBV20-1, the J gene TRBJ1-2; D is unclear. CDR1 and CDR2 (germline): DFQATT, SNEGSKA (reference sequence). CDR3 length: 11 residues. V gave up 6 bases and J gave up 5 bases, with 10 bases separating them.

This clonotype was recorded only once. One end of the junction varies from germline; a read error may be responsible. The chain recombines TRBV4-1 with TRBJ1-1, with D maybe TRBD1 (6 bases). Germline assignment: CDR1 MGHRA and CDR2 YSYEKL. CDR3 length: 16 amino acids. The CDR3 spells CASSQDPRGDFTEAFF. The CDR3 DNA reads TGCGCCAGTAGCCAAGACCCAAGGGGGGATTTCACTGAAGCTTTCTTT.

This clonotype was observed a few times. The V and J genes are TRBV2 and TRBJ2-7; 13 bases map to TRBD2. Germline V CDR1 and CDR2: SNHLY, FYNNEI. This CDR3 contains 14 residues. V gave up 4 bases and J gave up 12 bases; unmatched junction bases: 9. The chain's CDR3 is CASSVDGTSGTLYF. CDR3 DNA: TGTGCCAGCAGTGTTGACGGGACTAGCGGGACCCTGTACTTC.

V usage is TRBV29-1 and J usage is TRBJ1-2; possible D gene TRBD1, 5 bases. The CDR3 extends over 13 amino acids. The ends were cut back, 3 bases at V and 4 bases at J, with 12 bases in the middle. CDR1 and CDR2 (germline): SQVTM, ANQGSEA. CDR3 sequence (DNA): TGCAGCGTTGAGGGGCGGGTGAGCTATGGCTACACCTTC. Encoded protein: CSVEGRVSYGYTF.

The J gene is TRBJ2-7, the V gene TRBV6-1; the D call may be TRBD1 or TRBD2 (5 bases each). The CDR3 spans 14 residues. Germline loops: CDR1 MNHNS, CDR2 SASEGT. Trimming took off 5 bases at V and 2 bases at J, with 13 bases between the two ends. CDR3 sequence reads: CASSPRDATYEQYF. The CDR3 coding sequence is TGTGCCAGCAGTCCCCGGGACGCTACCTACGAGCAGTACTTC.

The chain is built from TRBV2 and TRBJ1-2; 9 bases map to TRBD1. With 4 bases clipped from V and 1 base from J, the junction kept 7 bases outside the gene matches. This CDR3 has 16 residues. Germline V CDR1 and CDR2: SNHLY, FYNNEI. The CDR3 loop reads CASSGTQGAYNYGYTF. In DNA form, the CDR3 reads TGTGCCAGCAGTGGCACACAGGGGGCTTATAACTATGGCTACACCTTC.

This clonotype is medium-sized in the sample. The V call is TRBV7-2, the J call TRBJ2-3; no clear D gene. The germline V and J ends were trimmed by 4 bases and 6 bases, with 8 bases remaining between them. Germline CDR1 and CDR2: SGHTA and FQGNSA. CDR3 size: 12 residues. Here the CDR3 DNA reads TGTGCCAGCAGCTCGTGGTTGGATACGCAGTATTTT. This encodes CASSSWLDTQYF. Complete variable domain (other parts from reference TRBV7-2 and TRBJ2-3): GAGVSQSPSNKVTEKGKDVELRCDPISGHTALYWYRQSLGQGLEFLIYFQGNSAPDKSGLPSDRFSAERTGGSVSTLTIQRTQQEDSAVYLCASSSWLDTQYFGPGTRLTVL.

V and J are TRBV10-3 and TRBJ1-2; D gene unclear. The length of the CDR3 is 16 residues. Trimming left V 3 bases short and J 4 bases short, with 18 bases between. The germline V gene has CDR1 ENHRY and CDR2 SYGVKD. The CDR3 nucleotides read TGTGCCATCAGTGAAAGGACCGGGTTTATAGGCTATGGCTACACCTTC. Its protein is CAISERTGFIGYGYTF.